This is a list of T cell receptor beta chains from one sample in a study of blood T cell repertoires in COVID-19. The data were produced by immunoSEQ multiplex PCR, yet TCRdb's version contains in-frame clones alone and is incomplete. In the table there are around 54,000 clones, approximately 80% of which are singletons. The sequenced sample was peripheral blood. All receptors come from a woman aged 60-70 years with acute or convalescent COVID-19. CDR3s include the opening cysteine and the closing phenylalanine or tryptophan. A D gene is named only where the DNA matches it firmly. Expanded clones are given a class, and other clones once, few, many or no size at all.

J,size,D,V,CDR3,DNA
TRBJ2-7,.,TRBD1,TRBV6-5,CASGQGYEQYF,TGTGCCAGCGGACAGGGGTACGAGCAGTACTTC
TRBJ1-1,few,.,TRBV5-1,CASSLSSEPAFF,TGCGCCAGCAGCTTGTCCAGCGAACCAGCTTTCTTT
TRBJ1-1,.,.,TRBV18,CASSPSRGPNTEAFF,TGTGCCAGCTCACCATCAAGGGGCCCAAACACTGAAGCTTTCTTT
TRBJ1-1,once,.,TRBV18,CASSPQGAGMNTEAFF,TGTGCCAGCTCACCCCAAGGGGCTGGGATGAACACTGAAGCTTTCTTT
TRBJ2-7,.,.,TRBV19,CASTDSTETYEQYF,TGTGCCAGTACCGACTCGACTGAGACCTACGAGCAGTACTTC
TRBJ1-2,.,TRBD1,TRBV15,CATSRGQGDYGYTF,TGTGCCACCAGCAGAGGACAGGGGGACTATGGCTACACCTTC
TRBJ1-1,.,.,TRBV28,CASSSGTEAFF,TGTGCCAGCAGTTCCGGCACTGAAGCTTTCTTT
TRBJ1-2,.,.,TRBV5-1,CASSTELSYGYTF,TGCGCCAGCAGTACGGAGCTATCCTATGGCTACACCTTC
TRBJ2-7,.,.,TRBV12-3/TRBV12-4,CASSLGGGEQYF,TGTGCCAGCAGTTTAGGAGGGGGCGAGCAGTACTTC
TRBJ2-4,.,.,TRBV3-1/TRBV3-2,CASSQGSGILAKNIQYF,TGTGCCAGCAGCCAGGGTTCGGGGATATTAGCCAAAAACATTCAGTACTTC
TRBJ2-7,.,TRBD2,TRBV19,CASSIQRGAYEQYF,TGTGCCAGTAGTATCCAGCGGGGTGCCTACGAGCAGTACTTC
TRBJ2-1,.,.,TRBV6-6,CASSPRPGGVSYNEQFF,TGTGCCAGCAGTCCCCGCCCGGGGGGCGTCTCCTACAATGAGCAGTTCTTC
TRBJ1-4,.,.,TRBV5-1,CASSLSGTTNEKLFF,TGCGCCAGCAGCTTATCGGGGACAACTAATGAAAAACTGTTTTTT
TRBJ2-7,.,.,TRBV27,CASSLYFELSYEQYF,TGTGCCAGCAGTCTTTATTTTGAACTCTCGTACGAGCAGTACTTC
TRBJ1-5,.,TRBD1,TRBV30,CAWSVQGNQPQHF,TGTGCCTGGAGTGTACAGGGGAATCAGCCCCAGCATTTT
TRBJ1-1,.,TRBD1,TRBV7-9,CASSLGQTGATEAFF,TGTGCCAGCAGCTTAGGGCAGACAGGGGCCACTGAAGCTTTCTTT
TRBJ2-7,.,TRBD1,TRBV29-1,CSVEVQGVPYEQYF,TGCAGCGTTGAAGTGCAGGGGGTTCCCTACGAGCAGTACTTC
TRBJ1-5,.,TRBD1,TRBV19,CASSPGQGNQPQHF,TGTGCCAGTAGTCCTGGACAGGGGAATCAGCCCCAGCATTTT
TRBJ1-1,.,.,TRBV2,CASTARLRTEAFF,TGTGCCAGCACCGCTAGACTTCGCACTGAAGCTTTCTTT
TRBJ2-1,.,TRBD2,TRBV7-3,CASSPGLAGGQNEQFF,TGTGCCAGCAGCCCGGGACTAGCGGGGGGGCAGAATGAGCAGTTCTTC
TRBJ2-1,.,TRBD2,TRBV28,CASSLYGGAYNEQFF,TGTGCCAGCAGTTTATACGGGGGGGCCTACAATGAGCAGTTCTTC
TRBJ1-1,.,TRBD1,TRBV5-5,CASSWDRDRVGTEAFF,TGTGCCAGCAGCTGGGACCGGGACAGGGTTGGCACTGAAGCTTTCTTT
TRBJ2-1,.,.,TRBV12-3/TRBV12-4,CASAEAYNEQFF,TGTGCCAGCGCGGAAGCTTACAATGAGCAGTTCTTC
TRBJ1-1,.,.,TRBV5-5,CASSFAGMNTEAFF,TGTGCCAGCAGCTTCGCAGGGATGAACACTGAAGCTTTCTTT
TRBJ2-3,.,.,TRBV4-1,CASSQVGLASDTQYF,TGCGCCAGCAGCCAAGTAGGGCTAGCGTCAGATACGCAGTATTTT
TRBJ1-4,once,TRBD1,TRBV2,CASSAEGQSNEKLFF,TGTGCCAGCAGTGCCGAGGGACAGAGTAATGAAAAACTGTTTTTT
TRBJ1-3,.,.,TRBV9,CASSVGVGAGPSGNTIYF,TGTGCCAGCAGCGTAGGGGTGGGGGCAGGCCCTTCTGGAAACACCATATATTTT
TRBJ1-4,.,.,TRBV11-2,CASSLGLLSPRPFF,TGTGCCAGCAGCTTAGGACTCCTTTCTCCTCGGCCTTTTTTT
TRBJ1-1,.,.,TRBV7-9,CASSFPITGNTEAFF,TGTGCCAGCAGCTTCCCCATCACAGGGAACACTGAAGCTTTCTTT
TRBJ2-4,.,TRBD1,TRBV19,CASSKRQGATKNIQYF,TGTGCCAGTAGTAAAAGACAGGGGGCGACCAAAAACATTCAGTACTTC
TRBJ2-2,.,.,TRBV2,CASSVRGSLSGELFF,TGTGCCAGCAGTGTAAGGGGATCTCTCTCCGGGGAGCTGTTTTTT
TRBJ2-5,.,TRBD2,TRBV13,CASTPRGGRRETQYF,TGTGCCAGCACCCCCCGGGGGGGCCGGAGAGAGACCCAGTACTTC
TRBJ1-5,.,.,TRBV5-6,CASSFGSNQPQHF,TGTGCCAGCAGCTTTGGCAGCAATCAGCCCCAGCATTTT
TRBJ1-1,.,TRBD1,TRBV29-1,CSVPILETGLNTEAFF,TGCAGCGTCCCCATTTTGGAGACAGGGCTGAACACTGAAGCTTTCTTT
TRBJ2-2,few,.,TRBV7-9,CASSRGATGSGELFF,TGTGCCAGCAGCCGCGGAGCCACAGGGTCCGGGGAGCTGTTTTTT
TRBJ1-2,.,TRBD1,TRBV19,CASSSLDRGINYGYTF,TGTGCCAGTAGTAGTCTGGACAGGGGCATCAACTATGGCTACACCTTC
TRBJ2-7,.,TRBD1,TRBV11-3,CASSTQTGTEQYF,TGTGCCAGCAGCACACAGACAGGGACGGAGCAGTACTTC